This TCR beta chain was identified in a study of early T cells in non-severe SARS-CoV-2 infection. About the research overall: Unpaired chains resulted from sequencing bulk RNA of unsorted whole blood. Study-level points and caveats: Comparison of clonotypes with VDJdb favored anti-spike CD8 responses while missing private and CD4 specificities.

V dropped 1 base and J dropped 1 base, with 11 bases sitting between them. This CDR3 is built from 16 residues. Germline CDR1 and CDR2: LNHDA and SQIVND (reference sequence). Each single cDNA molecule received a unique molecular identifier. TCRdb re-derived calls from the 5' RACE reads in MiXCR, one entry per CDR3 protein. The sample lists 85,000 to 90,000 distinct CDR3 sequences; around 15% were seen once. This clonotype turned up a few times. Its cognate antigen is unknown. The rearrangement joins TRBV19 to TRBJ1-5; the D gene is possibly TRBD1 (5 bases). The receptor was isolated from an adult who was a healthcare worker with PCR-confirmed SARS-CoV-2 infection or an uninfected control (not recorded which). Sequenced material: whole blood. The CDR3 region is CASSIVGARSNQPQHF. The CDR3 DNA reads as TGTGCCAGTAGTATAGTCGGGGCGCGCAGCAATCAGCCCCAGCATTTT.